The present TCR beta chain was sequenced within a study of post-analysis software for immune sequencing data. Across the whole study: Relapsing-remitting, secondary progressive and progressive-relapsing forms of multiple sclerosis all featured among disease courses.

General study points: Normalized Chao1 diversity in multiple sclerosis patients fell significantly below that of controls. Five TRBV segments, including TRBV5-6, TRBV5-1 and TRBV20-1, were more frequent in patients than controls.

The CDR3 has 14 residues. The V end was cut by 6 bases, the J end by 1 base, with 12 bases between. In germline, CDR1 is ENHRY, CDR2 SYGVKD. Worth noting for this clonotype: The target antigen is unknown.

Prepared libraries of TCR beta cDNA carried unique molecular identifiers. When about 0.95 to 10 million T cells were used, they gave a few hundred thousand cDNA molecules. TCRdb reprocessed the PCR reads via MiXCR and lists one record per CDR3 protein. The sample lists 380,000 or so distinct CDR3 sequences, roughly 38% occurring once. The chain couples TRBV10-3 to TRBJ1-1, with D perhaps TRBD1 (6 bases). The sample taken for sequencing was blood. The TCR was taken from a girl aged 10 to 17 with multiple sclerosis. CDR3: CAIREQGKNTEAFF. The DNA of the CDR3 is TGTGCCATCAGGGAGCAGGGGAAGAACACTGAAGCTTTCTTT.